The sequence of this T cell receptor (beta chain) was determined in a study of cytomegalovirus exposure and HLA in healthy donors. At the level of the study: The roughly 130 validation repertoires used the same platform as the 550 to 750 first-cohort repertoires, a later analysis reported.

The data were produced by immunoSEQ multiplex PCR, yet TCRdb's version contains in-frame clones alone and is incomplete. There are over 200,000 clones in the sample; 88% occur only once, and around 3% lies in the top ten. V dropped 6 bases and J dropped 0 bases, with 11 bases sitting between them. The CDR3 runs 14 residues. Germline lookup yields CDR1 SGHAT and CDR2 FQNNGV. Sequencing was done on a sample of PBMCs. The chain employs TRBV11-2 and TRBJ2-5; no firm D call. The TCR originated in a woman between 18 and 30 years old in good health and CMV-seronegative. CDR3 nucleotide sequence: TGTGCCAGCAGTCTCGACGGGTACCAAGAGACCCAGTACTTC. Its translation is CASSLDGYQETQYF.